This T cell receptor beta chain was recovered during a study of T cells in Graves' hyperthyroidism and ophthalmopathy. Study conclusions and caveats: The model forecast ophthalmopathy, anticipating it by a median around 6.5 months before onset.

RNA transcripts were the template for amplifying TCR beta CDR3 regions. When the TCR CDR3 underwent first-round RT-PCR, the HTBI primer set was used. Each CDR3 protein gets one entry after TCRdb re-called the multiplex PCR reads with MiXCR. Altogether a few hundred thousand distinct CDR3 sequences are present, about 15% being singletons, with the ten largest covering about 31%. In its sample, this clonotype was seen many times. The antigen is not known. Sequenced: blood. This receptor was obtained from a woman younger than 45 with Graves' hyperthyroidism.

CDR3 nucleotide sequence: TGCAGTGCCGGGAGACAGGGGAGGCTAGATACGCAGTATTTT. Its translation: CSAGRQGRLDTQYF. The chain recombines TRBV20-1 with TRBJ2-3, with 8 bases that match TRBD1. The CDR3 covers 14 residues. Germline assignment: CDR1 DFQATT and CDR2 SNEGSKA (reference sequence). Unmatched junction bases numbered 10, after V lost 6 bases and J lost 5 bases.